This TCR beta chain emerged from a study of OX40 agonist ivuxolimab in advanced cancers. Study as a whole: The patients received ivuxolimab by intravenous route every 2 weeks at 0.01 to 10 mg/kg. Participants averaged approximately 60 years of age (range roughly 20 to 90) and were 75% to 90% male. Findings and caveats of the study: The study observed clonal expansion of CD4+ and CD8+ blood T cells by week 6 at 0.1 to 3.0 mg/kg. Expanded clones were, on average, more numerous among CD8+ T cells than CD4+.

Assay used: immunoSEQ multiplex PCR; TCRdb lists only in-frame clones, some missing. The table has over 95,000 clones, around 90% seen once. About this clone itself: Antigen specificity is unknown.

The ends were cut back, 5 bases at V and 2 bases at J, with 15 bases in the middle. Per the germline V gene, CDR1 is LGHNA and CDR2 is YSLEER. CDR3 size: 15 residues. This chain connects TRBV4-3 to TRBJ2-5; D is perhaps TRBD1 or TRBD2 (6 bases each). The source was CD4+ or CD8+ T cells sorted from blood, collected in a trial of the OX40 agonist ivuxolimab. This TCR derives from an adult with an advanced solid tumor such as melanoma, head and neck, liver or kidney cancer. The CDR3 loop reads CASSKRGAGQETQYF. The CDR3 DNA reads as TGCGCCAGCAGCAAAAGGGGGGCGGGTCAAGAGACCCAGTACTTC.